This TCR beta chain was captured by sequencing in a study of blood T cell repertoires in COVID-19. Sequencing was performed with immunoSEQ multiplex PCR; in TCRdb, only in-frame clones are kept and a portion is missing. The data contain a few hundred thousand clones, 80% to 85% of them singletons. The receptor was derived from a woman aged 45-65 years who had recovered from COVID-19. The sequencing input was PBMCs or T cells enriched from blood (not recorded which).

CDR3: CASSIISGGTRRDTQYF. DNA for the CDR3: TGTGCCAGCAGCATTATTAGCGGGGGCACGCGGCGAGATACGCAGTATTTT. The chain couples TRBV7-8 to TRBJ2-3; 9 bases align to TRBD2. This CDR3 comprises 17 residues. V lost 5 bases, J lost 5 bases, and 14 bases stayed unmatched. Germline CDR1 and CDR2: SGHVS and FQNEAQ.